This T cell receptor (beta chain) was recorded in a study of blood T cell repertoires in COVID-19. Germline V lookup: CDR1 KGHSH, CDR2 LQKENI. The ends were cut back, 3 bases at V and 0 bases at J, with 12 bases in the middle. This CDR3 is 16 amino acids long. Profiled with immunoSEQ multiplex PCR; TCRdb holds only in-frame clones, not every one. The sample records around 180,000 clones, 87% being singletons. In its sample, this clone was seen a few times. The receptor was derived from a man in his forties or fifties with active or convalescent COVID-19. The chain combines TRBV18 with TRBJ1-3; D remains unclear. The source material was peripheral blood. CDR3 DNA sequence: TGTGCCAGCTCACCCCCCGGGAGCCTCTCTGGAAACACCATATATTTT. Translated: CASSPPGSLSGNTIYF.